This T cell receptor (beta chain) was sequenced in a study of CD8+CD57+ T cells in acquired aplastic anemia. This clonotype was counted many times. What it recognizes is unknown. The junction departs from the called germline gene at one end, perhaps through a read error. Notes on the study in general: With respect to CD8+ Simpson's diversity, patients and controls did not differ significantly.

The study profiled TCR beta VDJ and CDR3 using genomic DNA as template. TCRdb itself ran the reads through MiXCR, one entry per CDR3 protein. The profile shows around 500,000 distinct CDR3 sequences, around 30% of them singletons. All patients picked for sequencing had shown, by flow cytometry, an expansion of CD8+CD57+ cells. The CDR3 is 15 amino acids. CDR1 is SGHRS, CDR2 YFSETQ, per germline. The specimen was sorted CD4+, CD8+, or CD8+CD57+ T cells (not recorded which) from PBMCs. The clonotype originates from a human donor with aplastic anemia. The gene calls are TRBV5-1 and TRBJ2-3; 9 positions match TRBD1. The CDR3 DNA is TGTGCCAGCAGCTTAGGGACAGGGCACACAGATACGCAGTATTTT. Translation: CASSLGTGHTDTQYF.